Following are 2 T cell receptor beta chains from one sample sequenced in a study of blood T cells in healthy people across ages. Next came a second PCR, run for roughly 6 to 11 cycles, which used a sample-barcoded 5' primer along with a J-beta primer mix. MiXCR, applied by TCRdb to the 5' RACE reads, yields one record per CDR3 protein. The sample consists of approximately 730,000 distinct CDR3 sequences, 53% of them appearing once. Sample: blood. Every receptor here comes from a man aged 80 or over in good health.

This clonotype was found a few times. V and J are TRBV5-5 and TRBJ2-5; 12 bases align to TRBD2. Germline CDR1 is SGHKS and CDR2 is YYEKEE (reference sequence). Unmatched junction bases numbered 18, after V lost 4 bases and J lost 11 bases. This CDR3 contains 17 residues. The CDR3 sequence is CASSPGTSGLPLSEQYF. CDR3 nucleotides: TGTGCCAGCAGCCCCGGGACTAGCGGGCTACCCCTCTCGGAGCAGTACTTC.

Comment on this clonotype: The junction shows a germline mismatch at one end, possibly a read error. J is TRBJ2-1 and V is TRBV5-1; D uncertain. This CDR3 is built from 15 residues. Germline V gene sequence: CDR1 SGHRS, CDR2 YFSETQ. The CDR3 reads CASSPGVASYNGQFF. Written as DNA, the CDR3 is TGCGCCAGCAGCCCTGGGGTAGCCAGCTACAATGGGCAGTTCTTC.